This T cell receptor (beta chain) was profiled in a study of cytotoxic CD8 clonotypes in ibrutinib-treated CLL. Study information: Response samples followed a median approximately 13 months of treatment, range 6 to 36. Study-level results: Public clonotypes showed up rarely, and on treatment they shrank or held steady. While tracking circulating CD8+ T-cell counts, baseline clonality exceeded that of age-matched healthy donors.

On this clone itself: Antigen: not known.

The protocol was immunoSEQ multiplex PCR, while the TCRdb copy is restricted to in-frame clones and leaves out a portion. This sample carries roughly 180,000 clones, under 85% of them seen once, and the ten largest clones take roughly 4.5%. Cryopreserved PBMCs were the source of roughly 2 micrograms of genomic DNA, which went to TCR beta libraries. CDR3 length: 19 amino acids. After removal of 4 bases from V and 1 base from J, the junction contained 18 bases not matched to a gene. From germline, CDR1 is SGHNT and CDR2 YYREEE (reference sequence). The TCR sequence derives from a human donor with chronic lymphocytic leukemia. The specimen comprised PBMCs, sampled after 24 months of ibrutinib treatment. The chain couples TRBV5-4 to TRBJ2-7; 9 bases line up with TRBD2. Here the CDR3 reads CASSALKGRLADRSYEQYF. The CDR3 DNA sequence: TGTGCCAGCAGCGCGCTCAAAGGGCGACTAGCGGACCGATCCTACGAGCAGTACTTC. The whole variable domain, filled in from reference TRBV5-4 and TRBJ2-7, reads ETGVTQSPTHLIKTRGQQVTLRCSSQSGHNTVSWYQQALGQGPQFIFQYYREEENGRGNFPPRFSGLQFPNYSSELNVNALELDDSALYLCASSALKGRLADRSYEQYFGPGTRLTVT.